This T cell receptor (beta chain) originates from a study of blood T cell repertoires in COVID-19. Study-wide context: The study drew acute and convalescent COVID-19 samples from the United States, Italy and Spain. In each case, the material was cDNA or gDNA derived from T cells, B-cell-depleted T cells, or PBMCs.

This CDR3 spans 14 amino acids. Per germline, CDR1 LGHNA and CDR2 YNFKEQ. With 1 base clipped from V and 7 bases from J, the junction kept 2 bases outside the gene matches. Original data processing: Researchers report that nucleated cell counts were estimated from reference gene primer amplification. Only in-frame clones appear in the TCRdb table, and some are missing; sequencing was by immunoSEQ multiplex PCR. That table is the source of V, J and clone size, and D and trimming were worked out from the DNA. This table has 210,000 or so clones, 88% appearing once. The V call is TRBV4-2, the J call TRBJ1-3, with TRBD1 identical over 9 bases. Sequencing was done on a sample of peripheral blood. This TCR was sampled from a woman aged 60 to 75 with acute or convalescent COVID-19. The CDR3 DNA reads as TGTGCCAGCAGCCAAGCGACAGGGGGGAACACCATATATTTT. This codes for CASSQATGGNTIYF.